A selection of T cell receptor beta chains follows, all from one sample in a study of Ad26.COV2.S vaccination and SARS-CoV-2 variants. Some clones are missing from TCRdb's copy, which holds only in-frame ones; the method was immunoSEQ multiplex PCR. Here the sample spans about 350,000 clones, about 90% being singletons. The material was peripheral blood, obtained after recovery from COVID-19. These receptors all come from a human donor who had recovered from COVID-19. Both conserved end residues are trimmed from each CDR3. Each record gives: V gene, J gene, D gene, CDR3 protein. A D gene is named only where the DNA matches it firmly.

>TRBV9|TRBJ1-3|-
ASSVTGGLSGNTIY
>TRBV9|TRBJ2-7|TRBD1
ASSVATGGYEQY
>TRBV7-3|TRBJ2-6|TRBD1
ASSATGTGFPGANVLT
>TRBV6-5|TRBJ2-7|TRBD1
ASSSTGNEQY
>TRBV4-3|TRBJ2-1|TRBD2
ASSLGGGPYNEQF
>TRBV7-2|TRBJ2-1|TRBD2
ASSRRLERGGRNEQF
>TRBV5-4|TRBJ2-1|TRBD2
ASSVQRGAIYEQF
>TRBV6-6|TRBJ2-7|-
ASRMGQPYEQY
>TRBV9|TRBJ1-4|TRBD1
ASSATGTGASLGEKLF
>TRBV9|TRBJ1-3|-
ASSAFDGRGTIY
>TRBV7-8|TRBJ1-2|-
ASSLGPLDGYT
>TRBV7-2|TRBJ2-2|-
ASSLAGVNTGELF
>TRBV6-5|TRBJ2-3|-
ASSTGRTDTQY
>TRBV5-1|TRBJ2-7|TRBD2
ASSLNSGGSYEQY
>TRBV2|TRBJ1-1|TRBD1
AIRRQGAEAF
>TRBV6-6|TRBJ1-1|-
ASSLTGVGTEAF
>TRBV3-1/TRBV3-2|TRBJ1-6|-
ASSQLLQTSPLH
>TRBV7-9|TRBJ1-2|-
ALDMRLRDYGYT
>TRBV9|TRBJ2-6|-
ASARGSGANVLT
>TRBV19|TRBJ2-1|-
ASSNPRGRSHNSEQF
>TRBV6-5|TRBJ2-1|-
ATRDYNEQF
>TRBV6-5|TRBJ2-7|-
ASSYSSVGSYEQY
>TRBV6-5|TRBJ1-2|TRBD1
ASRPTGEGIFGYT
>TRBV6-5|TRBJ2-5|-
ASSPTVGYAETQY
>TRBV19|TRBJ1-3|-
ASSIRRGQRSGNTIY
>TRBV11-2|TRBJ2-1|-
ASSLEVAAYYNEQF
>TRBV5-1|TRBJ1-1|-
ASSLGHGDTEAF
>TRBV12-3/TRBV12-4|TRBJ1-1|-
ASSFVNTEAF
>TRBV6-5|TRBJ2-2|-
ASNGAGGELF
>TRBV12-3/TRBV12-4|TRBJ1-1|-
ASTDSAGTEAF